This T cell receptor beta chain was recovered during a study of early T cells in non-severe SARS-CoV-2 infection (dated by TCRdb to the early 2020s). Regarding the study in general: Bulk RNA from unsorted whole blood was used for TCR sequencing, so alpha and beta chains could not be paired. Overall study outcomes, separate from this receptor: VDJdb matching was skewed toward anti-spike CD8 responses, so virus-specific expansions were likely underestimated and private and CD4 specificities were missed.

Set within a cohort of healthcare workers in London, UK, this nested case-control study involved weekly PCR testing of nasopharyngeal swabs along with blood sampling. Between 23 and 31 March 2020, the week of the UK lockdown, healthcare workers were enrolled and then followed up weekly for as long as 16 weeks. The CDR3 numbers 15 residues from cysteine through phenylalanine. Here the CDR3 DNA is all that survives: 45 bases in frame from base 1. The germline V gene (reference sequence) sets CDR1 to LGHDT and CDR2 to YNNKEL. At the junction V is shortened by 0 bases and J by 8 bases, with 16 bases in between. The receptor library was made with 5' RACE. Sequencing relied on a NextSeq 500. The TCR library protocol attached unique molecular identifiers to individual cDNA molecules to correct for sequencing error and PCR bias. Both TCR alpha and beta chains were sequenced, and tight co-correlation was observed between alpha and beta sequence abundances in each sample. As for the authors' bioinformatics: Decombinator V4 was used to annotate the V gene, J gene and CDR3 of the TCR sequences. Expanded TCRs were defined as changing significantly between any two time points under a Poisson model with p below 0.0001. TCR abundances were normalised to the total number of TCRs sequenced per sample and expressed as counts per million. TRAV1-2 paired with TRAJ12, TRAJ20 or TRAJ33 defined MAIT TCRs, while TRAV10 paired with TRAJ18 defined iNKT TCRs. VDJdb, accessed 1 November 2021, was searched for CMV, EBV and SARS-CoV-2 annotated TCRs, excluding TCRs annotated for multiple antigens. The public reads were reanalyzed by TCRdb: fastp trimming at Q25, MiXCR alignment, in-frame beta chains only. Under each unique CDR3 protein, matching rows form one entry showing the most common genes and DNA. These V and J calls are TCRdb output, not the study's own analysis. The sample has roughly 99,000 distinct CDR3 sequences on record, approximately 12% of them singletons. Approximately 4% of the sample is held by the ten biggest clonotypes.

This clonotype came up a few times. This receptor's antigen is unknown. No quality values exist for individual bases; no much larger clone is one base distant. Sequenced material: whole blood, taken at baseline. The TCR originated in an adult who was a healthcare worker with PCR-confirmed SARS-CoV-2 infection or an uninfected control (not recorded which). Here the chain combines TRBV3-1 and TRBJ1-2; the D gene is not confidently resolved. For the CDR3, the sequence is CASSQEGVSFGGYTF. At the DNA level, the sequence is TGTGCCAGCAGCCAAGAGGGAGTGTCCTTCGGGGGCTACACCTTC.